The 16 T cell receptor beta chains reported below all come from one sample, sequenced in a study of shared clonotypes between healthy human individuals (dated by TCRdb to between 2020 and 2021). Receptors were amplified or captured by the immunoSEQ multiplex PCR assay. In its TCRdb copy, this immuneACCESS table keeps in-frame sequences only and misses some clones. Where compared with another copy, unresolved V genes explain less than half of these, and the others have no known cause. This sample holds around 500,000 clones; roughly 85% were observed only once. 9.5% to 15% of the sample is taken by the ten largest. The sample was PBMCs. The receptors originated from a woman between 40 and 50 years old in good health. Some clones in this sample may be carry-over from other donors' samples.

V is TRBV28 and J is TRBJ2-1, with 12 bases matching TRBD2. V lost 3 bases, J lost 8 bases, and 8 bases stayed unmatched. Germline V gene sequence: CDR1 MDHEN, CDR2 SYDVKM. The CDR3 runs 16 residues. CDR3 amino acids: CASSLSASGRVYEQFF. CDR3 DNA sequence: TGTGCCAGCAGTTTGTCGGCTAGCGGGAGGGTATATGAGCAGTTCTTC.

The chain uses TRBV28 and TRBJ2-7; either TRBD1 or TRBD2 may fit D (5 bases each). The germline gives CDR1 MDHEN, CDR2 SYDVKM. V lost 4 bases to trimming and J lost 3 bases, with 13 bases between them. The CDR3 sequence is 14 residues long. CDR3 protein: CASSSGGTSYEQYF. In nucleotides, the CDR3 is TGTGCCAGCAGTTCTGGGGGTACTAGCTACGAGCAGTACTTC.

The CDR3 here is CASSYLSPGGWGEAFF. The CDR3 bases are TGTGCCAGCAGTTACCTCTCCCCAGGGGGGTGGGGTGAAGCTTTCTTT. The chain combines TRBV6-5 with TRBJ1-1; 7 positions agree with TRBD1. V trimming: 2 bases; J trimming: 7 bases; junction bases outside the gene matches: 13. Germline values: CDR1 MNHEY, CDR2 SVGAGI. CDR3 length: 16 amino acids.

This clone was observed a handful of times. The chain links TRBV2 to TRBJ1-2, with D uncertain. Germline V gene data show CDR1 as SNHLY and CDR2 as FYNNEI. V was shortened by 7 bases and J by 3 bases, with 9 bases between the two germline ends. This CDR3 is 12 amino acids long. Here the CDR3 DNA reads TGTGCCAGCAAGGGCAGAGACTATGGCTACACCTTC. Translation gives CASKGRDYGYTF.

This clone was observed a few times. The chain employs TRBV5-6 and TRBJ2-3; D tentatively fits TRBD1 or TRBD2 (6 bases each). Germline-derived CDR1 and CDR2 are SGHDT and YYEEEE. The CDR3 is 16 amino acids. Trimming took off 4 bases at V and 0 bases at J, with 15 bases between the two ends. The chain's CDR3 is CASSPGGGISTDTQYF. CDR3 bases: TGTGCCAGCAGCCCCGGGGGCGGGATAAGCACAGATACGCAGTATTTT.

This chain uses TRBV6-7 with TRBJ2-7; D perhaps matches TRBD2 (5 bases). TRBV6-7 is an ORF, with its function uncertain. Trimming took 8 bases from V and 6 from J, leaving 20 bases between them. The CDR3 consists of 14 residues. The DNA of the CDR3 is TGTGCCAGCTCCCATTGGAGGCCCCCCTGCGAGCAGTACTTC. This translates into CASSHWRPPCEQYF.

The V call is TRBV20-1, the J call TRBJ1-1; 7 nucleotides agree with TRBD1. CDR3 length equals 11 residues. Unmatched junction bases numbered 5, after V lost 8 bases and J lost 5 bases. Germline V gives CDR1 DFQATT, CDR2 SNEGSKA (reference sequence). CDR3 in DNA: TGCAGTACGGACAGGTGGACTGAAGCTTTCTTT. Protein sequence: CSTDRWTEAFF.

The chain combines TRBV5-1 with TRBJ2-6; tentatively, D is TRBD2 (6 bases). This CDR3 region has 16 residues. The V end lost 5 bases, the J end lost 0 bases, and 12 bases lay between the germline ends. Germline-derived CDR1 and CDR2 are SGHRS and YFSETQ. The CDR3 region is CASRSGVTSGANVLTF. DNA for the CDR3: TGCGCCAGCAGATCGGGAGTTACCTCTGGGGCCAACGTCCTGACTTTC.

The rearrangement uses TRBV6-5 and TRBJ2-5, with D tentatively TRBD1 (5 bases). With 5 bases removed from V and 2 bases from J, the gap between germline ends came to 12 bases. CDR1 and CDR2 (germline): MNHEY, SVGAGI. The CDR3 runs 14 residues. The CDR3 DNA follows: TGTGCCAGCAGTGCCGACAGAGATCAAGAGACCCAGTACTTC. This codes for CASSADRDQETQYF.

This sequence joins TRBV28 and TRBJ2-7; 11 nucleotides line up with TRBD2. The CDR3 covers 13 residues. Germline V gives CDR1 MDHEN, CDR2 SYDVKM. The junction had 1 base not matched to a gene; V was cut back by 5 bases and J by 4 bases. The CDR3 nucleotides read TGTGCCAGCAGTCTAGCGGGAGGATACGAGCAGTACTTC. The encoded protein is CASSLAGGYEQYF.

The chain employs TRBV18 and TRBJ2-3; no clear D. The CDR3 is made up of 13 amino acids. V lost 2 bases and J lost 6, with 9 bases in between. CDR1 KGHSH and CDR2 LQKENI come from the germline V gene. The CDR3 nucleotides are TGTGCCAGCTCACCAACAACGGTCGATACGCAGTATTTT. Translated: CASSPTTVDTQYF.

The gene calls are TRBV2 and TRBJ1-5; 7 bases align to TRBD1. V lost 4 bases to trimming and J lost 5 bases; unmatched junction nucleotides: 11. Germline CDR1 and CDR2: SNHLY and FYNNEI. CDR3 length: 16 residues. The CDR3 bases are TGTGCCAGCAGTGGTTTAGGGGGCGGGAGAGATCAGCCCCAGCATTTT. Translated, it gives CASSGLGGGRDQPQHF.

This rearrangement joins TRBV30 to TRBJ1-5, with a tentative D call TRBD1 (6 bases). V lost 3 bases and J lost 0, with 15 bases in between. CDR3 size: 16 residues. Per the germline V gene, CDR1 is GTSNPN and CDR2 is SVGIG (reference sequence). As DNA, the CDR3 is TGTGCCTGGAGGAGGGAGGGGGGGGATAGCAATCAGCCCCAGCATTTT. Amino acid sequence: CAWRREGGDSNQPQHF.

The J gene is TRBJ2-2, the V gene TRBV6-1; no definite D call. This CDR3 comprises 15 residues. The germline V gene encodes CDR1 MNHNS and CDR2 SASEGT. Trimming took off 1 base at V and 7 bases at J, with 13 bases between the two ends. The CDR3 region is CASSEVVMSSGELFF. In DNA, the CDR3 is TGTGCCAGCAGTGAAGTTGTCATGTCGAGCGGGGAGCTGTTTTTT.

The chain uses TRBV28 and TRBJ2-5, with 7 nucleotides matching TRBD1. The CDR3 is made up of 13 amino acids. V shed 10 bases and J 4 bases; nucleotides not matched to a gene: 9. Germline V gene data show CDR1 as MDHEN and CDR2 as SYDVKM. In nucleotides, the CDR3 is TGTGCCATCACAGGGGTCGATCGAGAGACCCAGTACTTC. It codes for CAITGVDRETQYF.

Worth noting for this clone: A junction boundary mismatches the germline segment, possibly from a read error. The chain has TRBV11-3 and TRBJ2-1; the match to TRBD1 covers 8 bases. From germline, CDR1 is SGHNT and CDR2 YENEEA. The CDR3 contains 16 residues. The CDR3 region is CASSSGQVSSYNGQFF. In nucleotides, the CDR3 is TGTGCCAGCAGCTCGGGACAGGTTAGCTCCTACAATGGGCAGTTCTTC.